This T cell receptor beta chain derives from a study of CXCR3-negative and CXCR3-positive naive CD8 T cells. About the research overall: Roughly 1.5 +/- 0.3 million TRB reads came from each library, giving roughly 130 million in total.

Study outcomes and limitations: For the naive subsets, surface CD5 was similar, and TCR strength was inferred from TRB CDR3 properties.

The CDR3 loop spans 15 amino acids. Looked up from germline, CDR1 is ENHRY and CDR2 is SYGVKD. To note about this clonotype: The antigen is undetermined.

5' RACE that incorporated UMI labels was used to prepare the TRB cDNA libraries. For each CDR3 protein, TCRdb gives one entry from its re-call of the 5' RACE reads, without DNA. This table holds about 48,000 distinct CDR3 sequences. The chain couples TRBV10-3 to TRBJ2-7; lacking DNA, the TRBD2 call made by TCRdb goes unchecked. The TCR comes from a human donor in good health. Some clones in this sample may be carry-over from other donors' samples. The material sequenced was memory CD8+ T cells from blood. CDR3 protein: CAISELAAHSYEQYF.